These T cell receptor beta chains were read from a single sample in a study of PD-L1 blockade in urothelial cancer. Libraries were prepared by immunoSEQ multiplex PCR; TCRdb keeps only in-frame clonotypes and omits some of them. The sample lists about 74,000 clones, around 84% seen once, with approximately 4.7% in the top ten. The sample consisted of PBMCs, taken around atezolizumab (anti-PD-L1) treatment. All receptors derive from a man aged 65 to 85 with urothelial cancer. The CDR3 runs from the conserved cysteine through the conserved F or W. D genes are given only for firm matches. Not all rows give a size; the values are once, few, many and, for expanded clones, a class.

cdr3_nt cdr3_aa clone_size j_call v_call d_call
TGCGCCAGCAGCCAGGACGACAGGGTGTACGAGCAGTACTTC CASSQDDRVYEQYF - TRBJ2-7 TRBV4-1 TRBD1
TGTGCCAGCAGCCTCTTAACCGGGGGCAGGGGGCTAGAAAAACTGTTTTTT CASSLLTGGRGLEKLFF - TRBJ1-4 TRBV14 TRBD1
TGTGCCGGGAAAGCGGGAGTGAACACTGAAGCTTTCTTT CAGKAGVNTEAFF - TRBJ1-1 TRBV2 -
TGTGCCAGCAGCCCCCGAGCCAACACTGAAGCTTTCTTT CASSPRANTEAFF - TRBJ1-1 TRBV5-5 -
TGTGCCAGCAGTTATTTCACAGGGACCAAAGAGACCCAGTACTTC CASSYFTGTKETQYF - TRBJ2-5 TRBV6-5 -
TGTGCCAGCAGGGAACAACAGGGGCCGAGCACTGAAGCTTTCTTT CASREQQGPSTEAFF few TRBJ1-1 TRBV2 TRBD1
TGTGCCAGCGTCAGGGGGCAAAGAACAGATACGCAGTATTTT CASVRGQRTDTQYF - TRBJ2-3 TRBV11-2 TRBD1
TGTGCCAGCAGTTCCCTGACGACAGGGCGTAACTATGGCTACACCTTC CASSSLTTGRNYGYTF few TRBJ1-2 TRBV27 TRBD1
TGTGCCAGCAGCTGGACTAGCGGAGAGACCCAGTACTTC CASSWTSGETQYF - TRBJ2-5 TRBV7-6 TRBD2
TGTGCCAGCAGCGTAGGTGGGACTAGCGGGGTATACAATGAGCAGTTCTTC CASSVGGTSGVYNEQFF - TRBJ2-1 TRBV9 TRBD2
TGTGCCATCAGGGGACAGGAGAACACCGGGGAGCTGTTTTTT CAIRGQENTGELFF - TRBJ2-2 TRBV10-3 TRBD1
TGCGCCAGCAGTGAGTCGTCTAGCGGGGACCCGGGGGAGCAGTACTTC CASSESSSGDPGEQYF - TRBJ2-7 TRBV10-1 TRBD2
TGCGCCAGCAGTCAAAGGACAGTGGGGACCTTTCCTGTCGAGCAGTACTTC CASSQRTVGTFPVEQYF - TRBJ2-7 TRBV23-1 -
TGCGCCAGCAGCTTGGCCCCCACTAGTGCCCTCTACGAGCAGTACTTC CASSLAPTSALYEQYF - TRBJ2-7 TRBV5-1 -
TGTGCCAGCAGCACCACACAGGATATGAACACTGAAGCTTTCTTT CASSTTQDMNTEAFF - TRBJ1-1 TRBV5-4 -
TGTGCCAGCAGCCGCCTCGGGACAGGCTCCTACAATGAGCAGTTCTTC CASSRLGTGSYNEQFF - TRBJ2-1 TRBV27 TRBD1
TGTGCCAGCAGTGCCCGGGACAGGGGTACCTACGAGCAGTACTTC CASSARDRGTYEQYF few TRBJ2-7 TRBV16 TRBD1
TGTGCCAGCTCAGGAGGAACGGAGACCCAGTACTTC CASSGGTETQYF - TRBJ2-5 TRBV18 -
TGCAGCACGAGGACTAGCGGGAGAGTCACAGATACGCAGTATTTT CSTRTSGRVTDTQYF - TRBJ2-3 TRBV29-1 TRBD2
TGCGCCAGCAGCCCCGGGACAGGGGTTACTCTCAGTGAGCAGTTCTTC CASSPGTGVTLSEQFF - TRBJ2-1 TRBV5-1 TRBD1
TGTGCCAGCAGTAGGGAGATAACCTACGAGCAGTACTTC CASSREITYEQYF - TRBJ2-7 TRBV6-1 -
TGTGCCAGCAGCCTCCGGGCCGGGACCCTCCACTTT CASSLRAGTLHF once TRBJ1-6 TRBV14 -
TGCGCCAGCAGCCTTCAGGGGACCACCGGGGAGCTGTTTTTT CASSLQGTTGELFF - TRBJ2-2 TRBV5-1 -
TGTGCCAGCACCTTAGCCGTTTACAATGAGCAGTTCTTC CASTLAVYNEQFF - TRBJ2-1 TRBV6-1 -
TGTGCCAGCAGCTTAGAGTTCGGGAGTTTCAATCAGCCCCAGCATTTT CASSLEFGSFNQPQHF once TRBJ1-5 TRBV7-8 -
TGTGCCAGCAGTTACTCGAACTACCCCAATGAGCAGTTCTTC CASSYSNYPNEQFF - TRBJ2-1 TRBV6-6 -
TGCGCCAGCAGCTTTTCGGCGGGACGGGGTTCCTACGAGCAGTACTTC CASSFSAGRGSYEQYF - TRBJ2-7 TRBV5-1 -
TGTGCCAGCAGCTTAGCGCGGGCGGGGAGGGAAAAACTGTTTTTT CASSLARAGREKLFF once TRBJ1-4 TRBV7-2 -
TGTGCCACCAGCAGAGATCTGACAGGGGGGGGGCAGCCCCAGCATTTT CATSRDLTGGGQPQHF - TRBJ1-5 TRBV15 TRBD1
TGTGCCAGTAGAATGGCGAGAGGTCCCTACGAGCAGTACTTC CASRMARGPYEQYF - TRBJ2-7 TRBV19 -